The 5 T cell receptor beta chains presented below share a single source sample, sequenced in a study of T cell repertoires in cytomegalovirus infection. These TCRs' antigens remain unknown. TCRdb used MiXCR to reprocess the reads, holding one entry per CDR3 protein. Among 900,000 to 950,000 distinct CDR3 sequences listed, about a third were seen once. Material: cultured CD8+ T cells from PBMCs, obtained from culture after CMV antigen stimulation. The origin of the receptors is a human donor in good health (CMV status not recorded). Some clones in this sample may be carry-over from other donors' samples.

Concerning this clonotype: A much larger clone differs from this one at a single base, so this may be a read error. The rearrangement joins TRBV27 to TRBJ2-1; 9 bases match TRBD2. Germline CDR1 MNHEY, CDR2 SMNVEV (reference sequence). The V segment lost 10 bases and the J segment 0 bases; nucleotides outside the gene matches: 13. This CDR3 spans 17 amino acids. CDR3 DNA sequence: TGTGCCAACAGACCCCGACTAGCGGCGATCTCCTACAATGAGCAGTTCTTC. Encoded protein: CANRPRLAAISYNEQFF.

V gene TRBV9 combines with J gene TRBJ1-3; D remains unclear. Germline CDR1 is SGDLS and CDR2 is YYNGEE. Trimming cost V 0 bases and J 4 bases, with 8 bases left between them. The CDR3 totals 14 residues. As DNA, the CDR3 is TGTGCCAGCAGCGTAGTCCCCGAGGGAAACACCATATATTTT. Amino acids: CASSVVPEGNTIYF.

The DNA of the CDR3 is TGTGCCAGCATTCGCCGGACAGGGGACACCGGGGAGCTGTTTTTT. It specifies CASIRRTGDTGELFF. The gene calls are TRBV7-3 and TRBJ2-2; 9 positions match TRBD1. This CDR3 is 15 amino acids long. The germline CDR1 and CDR2 sequences are SGHTA and FQGTGA. Unmatched junction bases numbered 6, after V lost 7 bases and J lost 3 bases.

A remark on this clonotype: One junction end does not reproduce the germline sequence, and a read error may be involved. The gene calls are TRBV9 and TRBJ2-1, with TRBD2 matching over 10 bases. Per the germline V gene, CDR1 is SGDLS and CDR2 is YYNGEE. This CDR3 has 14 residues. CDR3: CANSPGLATNEQFF. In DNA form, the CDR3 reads TGTGCCAACAGCCCGGGACTAGCGACTAATGAGCAGTTCTTC.

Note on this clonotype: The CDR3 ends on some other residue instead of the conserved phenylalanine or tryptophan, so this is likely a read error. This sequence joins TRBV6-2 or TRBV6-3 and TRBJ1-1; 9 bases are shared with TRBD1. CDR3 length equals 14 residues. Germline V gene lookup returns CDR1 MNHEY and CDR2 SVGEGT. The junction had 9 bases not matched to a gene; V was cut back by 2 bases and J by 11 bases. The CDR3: CASSYRGQGTDAFY. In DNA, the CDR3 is TGTGCCAGCAGTTACCGAGGACAGGGGACGGATGCTTTCTAT.